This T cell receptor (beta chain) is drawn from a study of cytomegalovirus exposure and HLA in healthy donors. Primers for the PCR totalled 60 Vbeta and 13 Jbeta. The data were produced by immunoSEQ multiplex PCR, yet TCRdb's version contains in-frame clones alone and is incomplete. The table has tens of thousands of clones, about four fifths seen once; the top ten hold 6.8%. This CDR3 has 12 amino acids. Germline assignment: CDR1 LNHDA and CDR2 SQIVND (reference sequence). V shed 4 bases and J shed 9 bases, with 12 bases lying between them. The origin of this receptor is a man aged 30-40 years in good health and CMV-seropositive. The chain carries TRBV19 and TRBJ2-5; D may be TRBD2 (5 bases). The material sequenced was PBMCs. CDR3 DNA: TGTGCCAGTAGTACCGACCGGGGAGCCCAGTACTTC. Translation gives CASSTDRGAQYF.